The 17 T cell receptor beta chains given below trace back to one sample, sequenced in a study of cytomegalovirus exposure and HLA in healthy donors. PCR involved 60 Vbeta and 13 Jbeta primers. TCRdb's copy holds only in-frame clones and misses some; the assay was immunoSEQ multiplex PCR. The sample comprises about 190,000 clones, about 77% of which are singletons, and about 5% rests with the top ten. Sequencing input: PBMCs. The source is a man aged 25 to 45 in good health and CMV-seropositive.

The chain employs TRBV7-6 and TRBJ2-7, with a possible D match to TRBD2 (5 bases). Trimming shortened V by 1 base and J by 4 bases, and 11 bases separated the two germline ends. The CDR3 is made up of 14 amino acids. CDR1 and CDR2 from the germline V gene are SGHVS and FNYEAQ. The CDR3 DNA follows: TGTGCCAGCAGCTTAGTGGGAGTTGGGTACGAGCAGTACTTC. Translated: CASSLVGVGYEQYF.

J is TRBJ2-7 and V is TRBV6-5; D possibly corresponds to TRBD2 (6 bases). Between the trimmed V and J ends, which lost 2 bases and 3 bases, there was a span of 11 bases. Per germline, CDR1 MNHEY and CDR2 SVGAGI. The CDR3 runs 14 residues. CDR3: CASSYATEGYEQYF. Written as DNA, the CDR3 is TGTGCCAGCAGTTACGCTACGGAGGGCTACGAGCAGTACTTC.

This chain connects TRBV20-1 to TRBJ2-1; D is undetermined. V was shortened by 5 bases and J by 8 bases, with 7 bases between the two germline ends. Germline V CDR1 and CDR2: DFQATT, SNEGSKA (reference sequence). This CDR3 region has 10 residues. CDR3 region: CSARQDEQFF. In DNA, the CDR3 is TGCAGTGCTCGGCAGGATGAGCAGTTCTTC.

The rearrangement links TRBV7-2 to TRBJ2-5, with TRBD2 matching 8 bases. The J call may be mistaken, given a closer DNA end match to TRBJ2-7. In germline, CDR1 is SGHTA, CDR2 FQGNSA. The CDR3 runs to 18 residues. The CDR3 sequence: CASSLPRRAGGSSYEQYF. CDR3 bases: TGTGCCAGCAGCTTACCCCGGCGGGCGGGGGGTTCTTCCTACGAGCAGTACTTC.

This sequence joins TRBV6-5 and TRBJ2-2; D unresolved. Trimming shortened V by 8 bases and J by 3 bases, and 13 bases separated the two germline ends. In germline, CDR1 is MNHEY, CDR2 SVGAGI. The length of the CDR3 is 14 residues. This CDR3 reads CASAPDFYTGELFF. The DNA of the CDR3 is TGTGCCAGCGCCCCCGACTTCTACACCGGGGAGCTGTTTTTT.

This chain uses TRBV28 with TRBJ2-3; possibly TRBD2 for D (7 bases). The CDR3 extends over 15 amino acids. The germline gives CDR1 MDHEN, CDR2 SYDVKM. Trimming cost V 6 bases and J 0 bases, with 13 bases left between them. CDR3 nucleotides: TGTGCCAGCAGAGGGGGGAGGGGGAGCACAGATACGCAGTATTTT. The encoded protein is CASRGGRGSTDTQYF.

The V gene is TRBV19, the J gene TRBJ2-7, with TRBD1 matching over 7 bases. There are 13 residues in the CDR3. In germline, CDR1 is LNHDA, CDR2 SQIVND (reference sequence). V lost 4 bases to trimming and J lost 1 base; unmatched junction nucleotides: 1. CDR3 DNA sequence: TGTGCCAGTAGTAGGGACAGATCCTACGAGCAGTACTTC. Translation gives CASSRDRSYEQYF.

This chain joins TRBV19 and TRBJ1-5; D may be TRBD1 (6 bases). V was clipped by 3 bases and J by 0 bases, with 9 bases between them. The CDR3 spans 15 residues. Germline assignment: CDR1 LNHDA and CDR2 SQIVND (reference sequence). The CDR3 sequence: CASSMDSYSNQPQHF. The DNA of the CDR3 is TGTGCCAGTAGTATGGACAGTTATAGCAATCAGCCCCAGCATTTT.

J is TRBJ1-4 and V is TRBV29-1; no reliable D call. The CDR3 is made up of 13 amino acids. The V end lost 4 bases, the J end lost 4 bases, and 10 bases lay between the germline ends. Germline V gene lookup returns CDR1 SQVTM and CDR2 ANQGSEA. The CDR3 DNA reads as TGCAGCGTTGTGGGCGTACTTAATGAAAAACTGTTTTTT. This codes for CSVVGVLNEKLFF.

The chain carries TRBV19 and TRBJ2-2, with 9 bases fitting TRBD1. Germline V CDR1 and CDR2: LNHDA, SQIVND (reference sequence). This CDR3 has 13 residues. V lost 11 bases to trimming and J lost 7 bases; unmatched junction nucleotides: 8. The CDR3 region is CAGLDRGNGELFF. CDR3 coding DNA: TGTGCCGGTTTGGACAGGGGAAACGGGGAGCTGTTTTTT. The full variable domain, its missing parts supplied by reference TRBV19 and TRBJ2-2, is DGGITQSPKYLFRKEGQNVTLSCEQNLNHDAMYWYRQDPGQGLRLIYYSQIVNDFQKGDIAEGYSVSREKKESFPLTVTSAQKNPTAFYLCAGLDRGNGELFFGEGSRLTVL.

The chain has TRBV27 and TRBJ2-3; 8 bases are shared with TRBD2. Germline CDR1 MNHEY, CDR2 SMNVEV (reference sequence). This CDR3 comprises 17 residues. V shed 5 bases and J 3 bases; nucleotides not matched to a gene: 13. Here the CDR3 DNA reads TGTGCCAGCAGTCCCGCCCCCGGGAGGGCCTCTACAGATACGCAGTATTTT. This translates into CASSPAPGRASTDTQYF.

This chain connects TRBV4-3 to TRBJ1-2; 10 bases line up with TRBD1. The CDR3 has 15 residues. Looked up from germline, CDR1 is LGHNA and CDR2 is YSLEER. V trimming: 3 bases; J trimming: 7 bases; junction bases outside the gene matches: 8. The CDR3: CASSQAGQGFGGYTF. CDR3 DNA: TGCGCCAGCAGCCAGGCGGGACAGGGGTTTGGTGGCTACACCTTC.

This clone has only a few counts. The chain is built from TRBV11-3 and TRBJ2-1, with 8 positions matching TRBD2. Trimming at V came to 5 bases and at J to 6 bases, leaving 6 bases not matched to a gene. This CDR3 comprises 14 residues. Per the germline V gene, CDR1 is SGHNT and CDR2 is YENEEA. In DNA form, the CDR3 reads TGTGCCAGCAGCCAGCGGGAGAGTGGCAATGAGCAGTTCTTC. This codes for CASSQRESGNEQFF.

This clone has just a few counts. V usage is TRBV30 and J usage is TRBJ2-7; 11 bases fit TRBD1. V trimming: 4 bases; J trimming: 2 bases; junction bases outside the gene matches: 4. From germline, CDR1 is GTSNPN and CDR2 SVGIG (reference sequence). This CDR3 has 14 residues. The CDR3 coding sequence is TGTGCCTGGAACTTGGGACAGGGGGCCTACGAGCAGTACTTC. This sequence encodes CAWNLGQGAYEQYF.

V is TRBV4-1 and J is TRBJ2-3, with D uncertain. V was trimmed by 4 bases and J by 0 bases, leaving 5 bases between them. Germline assignment: CDR1 MGHRA and CDR2 YSYEKL. The CDR3 is 13 residues long. CDR3 sequence reads: CASSLQSTDTQYF. The DNA of the CDR3 is TGCGCCAGCAGCCTCCAGAGCACAGATACGCAGTATTTT.

This clone came up a few times. For the CDR3, the DNA is TGCGCCAGCAGCCAATTAGGCACAGATACGCAGTATTTT. Translated: CASSQLGTDTQYF. The chain joins TRBV4-3 to TRBJ2-3; D is unresolved. In germline, CDR1 is LGHNA, CDR2 YSLEER. V was pared by 2 bases and J by 1 base, with 4 bases between. The CDR3 is 13 amino acids.

The chain is built from TRBV6-5 and TRBJ2-7, with a weak D call TRBD2 (5 bases). Germline V lookup: CDR1 MNHEY, CDR2 SVGAGI. The CDR3 extends over 13 amino acids. V shed 2 bases and J shed 5 bases, with 10 bases lying between them. CDR3 amino acids: CASSYRESDEQYF. In DNA form, the CDR3 reads TGTGCCAGCAGTTACAGGGAGAGCGACGAGCAGTACTTC.